The entry that follows covers one T cell receptor beta chain sequence. The germline V and J ends were trimmed by 2 bases and 5 bases, with 12 bases remaining between them. The CDR3 consists of 13 residues. Germline CDR1 and CDR2: GTSNPN and SVGIG (reference sequence). After isolation, RNA underwent reverse transcription to generate cDNA as the sequencing template. Some clones are missing from TCRdb's copy, which holds only in-frame ones; the method was immunoSEQ multiplex PCR. This sample has about 120,000 clones, with 49% found just once. The sample originates from a study of CD8+ T cells in alopecia areata. Study overall: The duration of tofacitinib was 6 to 18 months, with 6 months off drug afterward.

The clonotype comes from a human donor with alopecia areata. The chain joins TRBV30 to TRBJ1-1; D is unclear. The source material was CD8+ T cells sorted from blood, sampled at week 0. The CDR3 bases are TGTGCCTGGAGTCCCACGGGAGAGACTGAAGCTTTCTTT. Translating it yields CAWSPTGETEAFF.